This entry is about one T cell receptor (beta chain). Other DNA sequences in the same sample also yield this CDR3. Under the authors' procedure: Estimated nucleated cell counts came from reference gene primer amplification. Profiled with immunoSEQ multiplex PCR; TCRdb holds only in-frame clones, not every one. V and J calls and clone size are copied from that table; D and trimming were computed from the DNA. Here the sample spans fewer than 90,000 clones, 70% to 90% being singletons. This sample was included in a study of blood T cell repertoires in COVID-19. Overall study: T cells, B-cell-depleted T cells, or PBMCs provided the cDNA or gDNA that served as material.

The V end lost 0 bases, the J end lost 4 bases, and 16 bases lay between the germline ends. In germline, CDR1 is SGHRS, CDR2 YFSETQ. The length of the CDR3 is 16 residues. This chain connects TRBV5-1 to TRBJ2-5; D may be TRBD2 (5 bases). What was sequenced was peripheral blood. The source is a woman older than 75 with active COVID-19. The CDR3 DNA reads TGCGCCAGCAGCTTGGAGGGAGCAGGAGTGAGAGAGACCCAGTACTTC. It translates to CASSLEGAGVRETQYF.